A selection of T cell receptor beta chains follows, all from one sample in a study of blood T cells in healthy people across ages. TCRdb passed the 5' RACE reads through MiXCR, listing each CDR3 protein once. Among around 1.5 million distinct CDR3 sequences listed, about 43% were seen once. The specimen was blood. These receptors originate from a woman between 18 and 29 years old in good health. CDR3s include the opening cysteine and the closing phenylalanine or tryptophan. The D gene is left open where the match is weak. Some rows have no size entry. The others give once, few or many, or a class for an expanded clone.

TRBV7-6	many	TRBJ1-2	NA	CASSLPGSGYTF	TGTGCCAGCAGCTTACCGGGAAGCGGCTACACCTTC
TRBV20-1	few	TRBJ1-2	NA	CSAESGQSGAYVYGYTF	TGCAGTGCTGAGAGTGGCCAGAGCGGGGCTTACGTCTATGGCTACACCTTC
TRBV4-1	NA	TRBJ1-4	NA	CASSMQGLGNEKLFF	TGCGCCAGCAGCATGCAGGGGTTGGGTAATGAAAAACTGTTTTTT
TRBV20-1	few	TRBJ2-1	TRBD2	CSALRGSGRLNEQFF	TGCAGTGCCCTGCGGGGTAGCGGGAGGCTTAATGAGCAGTTCTTC
TRBV9	NA	TRBJ2-3	TRBD2	CASSERGTSGTDTQYF	TGTGCCAGCAGCGAGAGAGGGACTAGCGGAACAGATACGCAGTATTTT
TRBV3-1	few	TRBJ2-5	TRBD1	CASSQEEGTGEGETQYF	TGTGCCAGCAGCCAAGAGGAGGGGACAGGGGAGGGTGAGACCCAGTACTTC
TRBV12-3/TRBV12-4	NA	TRBJ2-7	TRBD1	CASKIGQGGYNEQYF	TGTGCCAGCAAGATTGGACAGGGCGGGTACAACGAGCAGTACTTC
TRBV5-1	NA	TRBJ2-1	NA	CASSFGGSDVVDEQFF	TGCGCCAGCAGCTTCGGTGGGTCGGATGTTGTAGATGAGCAGTTCTTC
TRBV6-1	few	TRBJ2-3	TRBD2	CASREGTSGKYDTQYF	TGTGCCAGCAGAGAAGGAACTAGCGGGAAATATGATACGCAGTATTTT
TRBV3-1	NA	TRBJ2-7	NA	CASSQGGAEQYF	TGTGCCAGCAGCCAGGGGGGGGCCGAGCAGTACTTC
TRBV4-2	few	TRBJ1-2	TRBD1	CASSQGRDSSYGYTF	TGTGCCAGCAGCCAAGGGCGGGACAGCTCCTATGGCTACACCTTC
TRBV13	few	TRBJ2-6	NA	CASSLTGGANVLTF	TGTGCCAGCAGCCTAACGGGGGGGGCCAACGTCCTGACTTTC
TRBV15	NA	TRBJ2-1	NA	CATSREGLAAYNEQFF	TGTGCCACCAGCAGAGAGGGACTGGCCGCCTACAATGAGCAGTTCTTC
TRBV6-6	NA	TRBJ2-3	NA	CASSPLVSSTDTQYF	TGTGCCAGCAGCCCTCTCGTTTCTAGCACAGATACGCAGTATTTT
TRBV20-1	few	TRBJ2-1	TRBD2	CSPSRGTSGYNEQFF	TGCAGTCCTAGCAGGGGGACTAGCGGGTACAATGAGCAGTTCTTC
TRBV27	few	TRBJ2-5	NA	CASSLSSSYPRQETQYF	TGTGCCAGCAGTTTATCGTCTTCCTACCCCCGCCAAGAGACCCAGTACTTC